These 2 T cell receptor beta chains came from one sample sequenced in a study of T-cell memory formation after mild COVID-19. TCRdb processed the 5' RACE reads anew with MiXCR; each CDR3 protein has one entry. The data hold a few hundred thousand distinct CDR3 sequences, with under 20% observed a single time. The sequencing sample was made of PBMCs or a T cell subset sorted from them (not recorded which). The receptors here all came from a man in his late teens or twenties who had mild COVID-19 (a few samples of this study predate the infection). Cell type and time point are not known.

This clonotype was recorded only once. The V call is TRBV29-1, the J call TRBJ2-1; 9 bases match TRBD2. CDR1 SQVTM and CDR2 ANQGSEA come from the germline V gene. The CDR3 spans 14 residues. Unmatched junction bases numbered 3, after V lost 3 bases and J lost 3 bases. The DNA of the CDR3 is TGCAGCGTTGACGCTAGCGGGGTCTACAATGAGCAGTTCTTC. Its translation: CSVDASGVYNEQFF.

Many counts were recorded for this clonotype. This sequence joins TRBV7-8 and TRBJ2-7; D possibly matches TRBD1 or TRBD2 (5 bases each). Trimming removed 5 bases from V and 0 bases from J, with 14 bases in between. The CDR3 has 15 amino acids. The germline V gene has CDR1 SGHVS and CDR2 FQNEAQ. The DNA for the CDR3 is TGTGCCAGCAGCCGAGGGACGGTGCTCTCCTACGAGCAGTACTTC. Translated: CASSRGTVLSYEQYF.